This entry describes one T cell receptor (beta chain). Clones were sequenced by immunoSEQ multiplex PCR, and TCRdb holds only the in-frame ones, with some missing. The sample comprises about 270,000 clones, about 87% of which are singletons, and about 3% rests with the top ten. This specimen belongs to a study of blood T cell repertoires in COVID-19. Germline CDR1 and CDR2: MNHEY and SVGAGI. J was trimmed by 4 bases and V by 5 bases; bases with no gene match: 8. This CDR3 comprises 15 residues. The sequence came from a woman in her fifties or sixties who had recovered from COVID-19. The sequenced sample was PBMCs or T cells enriched from blood (not recorded which). The V gene is TRBV6-5, the J gene TRBJ1-5; TRBD1 matches 7 bases. CDR3 DNA sequence: TGTGCCAGCAGTACAGGGGAGGTTGGGAATCAGCCCCAGCATTTT. Its protein is CASSTGEVGNQPQHF.